This TCR beta chain was obtained from a study of T-cell memory formation after mild COVID-19. Turning to the study itself: Clusters were largely donor specific.

This clonotype was counted many times. TCRdb processed the 5' RACE reads anew with MiXCR; each CDR3 protein has one entry. The table shows around 110,000 distinct CDR3 sequences, with over 10% occurring only once. The TCR sequence derives from an adult woman who had mild COVID-19 (a few samples of this study predate the infection). Cell type and time point are not known. The sequenced sample was PBMCs or a T cell subset sorted from them (not recorded which).

The DNA of the CDR3 is TGCGCCAGCAGCCAAGAAGGTCCAAGGGGGACAGATACGCAGTATTTT. Amino acids: CASSQEGPRGTDTQYF. The chain couples TRBV4-1 to TRBJ2-3; D may be TRBD1 (6 bases). V lost 0 bases and J 3 bases, leaving 13 bases between the germline ends. Germline loops: CDR1 MGHRA, CDR2 YSYEKL. This CDR3 has 16 residues.